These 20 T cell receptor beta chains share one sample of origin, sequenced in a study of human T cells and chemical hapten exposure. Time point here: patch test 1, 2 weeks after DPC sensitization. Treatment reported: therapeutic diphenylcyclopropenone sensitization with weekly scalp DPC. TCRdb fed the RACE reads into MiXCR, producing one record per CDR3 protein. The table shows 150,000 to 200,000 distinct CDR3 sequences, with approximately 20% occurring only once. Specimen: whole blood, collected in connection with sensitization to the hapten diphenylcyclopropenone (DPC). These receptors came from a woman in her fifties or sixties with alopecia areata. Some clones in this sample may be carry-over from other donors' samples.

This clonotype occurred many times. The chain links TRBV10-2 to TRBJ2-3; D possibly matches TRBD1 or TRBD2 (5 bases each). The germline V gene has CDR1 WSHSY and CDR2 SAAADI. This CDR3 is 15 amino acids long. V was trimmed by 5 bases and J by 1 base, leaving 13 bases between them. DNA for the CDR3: TGCGCCAGCAGTTTAATAGCGACAGGCACAGATACGCAGTATTTT. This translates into CASSLIATGTDTQYF.

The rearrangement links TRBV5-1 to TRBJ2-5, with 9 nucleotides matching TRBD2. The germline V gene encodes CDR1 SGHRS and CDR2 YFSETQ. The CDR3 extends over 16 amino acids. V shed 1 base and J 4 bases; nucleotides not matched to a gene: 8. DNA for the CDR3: TGCGCCAGCAGCTTGAGTAGCGGGAGAGTAGTAGAGACCCAGTACTTC. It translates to CASSLSSGRVVETQYF. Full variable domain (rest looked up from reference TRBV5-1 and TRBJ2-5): KAGVTQTPRYLIKTRGQQVTLSCSPISGHRSVSWYQQTPGQGLQFLFEYFSETQRNKGNFPGRFSGRQFSNSRSEMNVSTLELGDSALYLCASSLSSGRVVETQYFGPGTRLLVL.

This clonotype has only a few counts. Here the CDR3 DNA reads TGTGCCAGCAGTTCGGACAGTCAAGAGTATAATTCACCCCTCCACTTT. Translating it yields CASSSDSQEYNSPLHF. The J gene is TRBJ1-6, the V gene TRBV27; tentative D call: TRBD1 (6 bases). In germline, CDR1 is MNHEY, CDR2 SMNVEV (reference sequence). V lost 4 bases and J lost 4, with 14 bases in between. This CDR3 region has 16 residues.

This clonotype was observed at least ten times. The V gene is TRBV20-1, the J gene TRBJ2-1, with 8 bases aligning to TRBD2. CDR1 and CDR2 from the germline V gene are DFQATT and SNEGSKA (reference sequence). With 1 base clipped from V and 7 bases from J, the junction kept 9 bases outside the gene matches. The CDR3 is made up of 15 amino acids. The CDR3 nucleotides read TGCAGTGCTAGAGTTGAAGGACTAGCAGTGAATGAGCAGTTCTTC. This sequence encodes CSARVEGLAVNEQFF.

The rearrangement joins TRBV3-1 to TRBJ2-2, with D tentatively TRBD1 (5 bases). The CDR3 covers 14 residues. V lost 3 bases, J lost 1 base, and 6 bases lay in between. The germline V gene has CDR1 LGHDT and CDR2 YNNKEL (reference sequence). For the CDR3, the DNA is TGTGCCAGCAGCCACGGACAGAACACCGGGGAGCTGTTTTTT. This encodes CASSHGQNTGELFF.

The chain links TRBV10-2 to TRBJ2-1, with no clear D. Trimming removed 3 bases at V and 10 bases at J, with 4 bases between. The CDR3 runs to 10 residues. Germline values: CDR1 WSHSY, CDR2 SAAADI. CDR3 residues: CASSEVEQFF. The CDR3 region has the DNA TGCGCCAGCAGTGAAGTGGAGCAGTTCTTC.

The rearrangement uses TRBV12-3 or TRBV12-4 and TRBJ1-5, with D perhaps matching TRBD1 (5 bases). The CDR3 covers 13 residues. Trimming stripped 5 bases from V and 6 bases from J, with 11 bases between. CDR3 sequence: CASSPGRGQPQHF. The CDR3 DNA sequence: TGTGCCAGCAGTCCAGGGAGAGGTCAGCCCCAGCATTTT.

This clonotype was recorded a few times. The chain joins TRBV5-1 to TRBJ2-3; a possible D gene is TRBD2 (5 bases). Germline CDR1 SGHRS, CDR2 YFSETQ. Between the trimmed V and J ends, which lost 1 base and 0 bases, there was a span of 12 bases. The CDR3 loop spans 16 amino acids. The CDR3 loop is CASSLSPAESTDTQYF. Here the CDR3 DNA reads TGCGCCAGCAGCTTGAGCCCAGCGGAGAGCACAGATACGCAGTATTTT.

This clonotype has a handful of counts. The CDR3 region has the DNA TGCAGCGTTGTATTAGCGGGAGCCGGGGAGCTGTTTTTT. This sequence encodes CSVVLAGAGELFF. The chain uses TRBV29-1 and TRBJ2-2, with TRBD2 identical over 9 bases. J was trimmed by 6 bases and V by 4 bases; bases with no gene match: 3. Germline CDR1 and CDR2: SQVTM and ANQGSEA. The CDR3 totals 13 residues.

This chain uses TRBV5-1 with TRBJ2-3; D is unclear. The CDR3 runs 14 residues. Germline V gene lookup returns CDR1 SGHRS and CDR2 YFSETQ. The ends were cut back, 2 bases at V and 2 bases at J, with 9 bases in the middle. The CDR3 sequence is CASSFLMDTDTQYF. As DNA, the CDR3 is TGCGCCAGCAGCTTTCTGATGGACACAGATACGCAGTATTTT.

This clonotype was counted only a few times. CDR3 bases: TGTGCCAGCAGCCTGACTAGCGGCAACAATGAGCAGTTCTTC. Translation: CASSLTSGNNEQFF. The V gene is TRBV7-9, the J gene TRBJ2-1; TRBD2 aligns across 9 bases. The V and J ends lost 5 bases and 5 bases, in that order; junction bases with no gene match: 4. In germline, CDR1 is SEHNR, CDR2 FQNEAQ (reference sequence). This CDR3 contains 14 residues.

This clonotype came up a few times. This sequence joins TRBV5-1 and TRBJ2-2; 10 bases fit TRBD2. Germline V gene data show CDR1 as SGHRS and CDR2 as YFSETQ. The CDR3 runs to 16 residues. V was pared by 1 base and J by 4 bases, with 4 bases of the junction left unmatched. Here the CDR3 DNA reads TGCGCCAGCAGCTTGTTAGCGGGAGGAACCACCGGGGAGCTGTTTTTT. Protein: CASSLLAGGTTGELFF.

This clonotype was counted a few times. CDR3 coding DNA: TGTGCCAGTAGTACTAGCGGGGCCTCCTACGAGCAGTACTTC. This gives the protein CASSTSGASYEQYF. The chain joins TRBV19 to TRBJ2-7; 9 bases align to TRBD2. The CDR3 has 14 amino acids. Germline CDR1 reads LNHDA; CDR2 reads SQIVND (reference sequence). V was clipped by 4 bases and J by 0 bases; unmatched bases: 1. The variable domain in full, completed from reference TRBV19 and TRBJ2-7, reads DGGITQSPKYLFRKEGQNVTLSCEQNLNHDAMYWYRQDPGQGLRLIYYSQIVNDFQKGDIAEGYSVSREKKESFPLTVTSAQKNPTAFYLCASSTSGASYEQYFGPGTRLTVT.

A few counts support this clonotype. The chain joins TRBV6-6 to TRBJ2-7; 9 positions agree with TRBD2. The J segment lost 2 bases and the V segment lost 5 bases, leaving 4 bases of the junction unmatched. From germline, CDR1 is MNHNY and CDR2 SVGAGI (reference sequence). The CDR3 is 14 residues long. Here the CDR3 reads CASSHSGSTYEQYF. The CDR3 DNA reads TGTGCCAGCAGTCATAGCGGGAGTACCTACGAGCAGTACTTC.

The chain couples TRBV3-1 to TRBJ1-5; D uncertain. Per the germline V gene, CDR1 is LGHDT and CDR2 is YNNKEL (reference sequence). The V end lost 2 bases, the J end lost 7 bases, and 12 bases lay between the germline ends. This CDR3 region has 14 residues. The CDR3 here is CASSQSQSGQPQHF. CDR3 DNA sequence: TGTGCCAGCAGCCAATCCCAAAGTGGACAGCCCCAGCATTTT.

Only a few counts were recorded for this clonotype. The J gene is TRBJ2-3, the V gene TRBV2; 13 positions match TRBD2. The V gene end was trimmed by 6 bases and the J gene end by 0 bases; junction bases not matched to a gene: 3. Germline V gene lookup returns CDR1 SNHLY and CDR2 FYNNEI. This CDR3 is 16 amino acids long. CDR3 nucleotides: TGTGCCAGCAGGGGACTAGCGGGGCCGAGCACAGATACGCAGTATTTT. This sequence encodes CASRGLAGPSTDTQYF.

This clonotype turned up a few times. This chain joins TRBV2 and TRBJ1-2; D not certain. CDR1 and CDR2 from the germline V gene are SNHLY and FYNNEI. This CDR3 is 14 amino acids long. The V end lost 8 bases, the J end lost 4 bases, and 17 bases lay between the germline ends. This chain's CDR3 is CASEGPEPLYGYTF. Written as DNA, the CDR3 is TGTGCCAGCGAGGGCCCAGAGCCACTCTATGGCTACACCTTC.

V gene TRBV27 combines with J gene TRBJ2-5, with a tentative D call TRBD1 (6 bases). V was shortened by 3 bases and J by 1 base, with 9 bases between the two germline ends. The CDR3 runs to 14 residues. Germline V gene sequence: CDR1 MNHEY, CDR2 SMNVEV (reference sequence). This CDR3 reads CASSFLDSQETQYF. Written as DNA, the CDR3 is TGTGCCAGCAGTTTTTTGGACAGCCAAGAGACCCAGTACTTC.

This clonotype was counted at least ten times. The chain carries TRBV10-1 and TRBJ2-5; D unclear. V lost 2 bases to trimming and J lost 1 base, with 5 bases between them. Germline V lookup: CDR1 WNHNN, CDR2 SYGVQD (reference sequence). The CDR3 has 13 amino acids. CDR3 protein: CASSENSQETQYF. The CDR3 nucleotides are TGCGCCAGCAGTGAGAACAGCCAAGAGACCCAGTACTTC.

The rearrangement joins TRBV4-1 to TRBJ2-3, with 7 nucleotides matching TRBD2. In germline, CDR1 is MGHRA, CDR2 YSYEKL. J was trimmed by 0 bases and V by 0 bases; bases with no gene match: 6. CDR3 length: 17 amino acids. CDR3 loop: CASSQEGLAVSTDTQYF. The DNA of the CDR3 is TGCGCCAGCAGCCAAGAAGGGCTAGCGGTTAGCACAGATACGCAGTATTTT.